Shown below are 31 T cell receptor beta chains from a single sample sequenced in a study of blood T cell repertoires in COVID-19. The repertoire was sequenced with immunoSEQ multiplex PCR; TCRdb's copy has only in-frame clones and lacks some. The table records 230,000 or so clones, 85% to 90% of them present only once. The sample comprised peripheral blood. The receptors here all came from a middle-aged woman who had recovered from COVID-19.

CDR3 sequence: CASSTTSGKGNEQFF. The CDR3 nucleotides are TGTGCCAGCAGCACCACTAGCGGGAAGGGTAATGAGCAGTTCTTC. The chain has TRBV7-9 and TRBJ2-1; TRBD2 aligns across 10 bases. J lost 7 bases, V lost 5 bases, and 8 bases had no gene match. This CDR3 comprises 15 residues. CDR1 and CDR2 (germline): SEHNR, FQNEAQ (reference sequence).

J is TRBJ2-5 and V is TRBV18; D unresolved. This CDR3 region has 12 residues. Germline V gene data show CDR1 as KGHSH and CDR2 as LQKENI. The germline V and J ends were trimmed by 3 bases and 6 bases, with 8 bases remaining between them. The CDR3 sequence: CASSPDDKTQYF. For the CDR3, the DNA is TGTGCCAGCTCACCCGACGACAAGACCCAGTACTTC.

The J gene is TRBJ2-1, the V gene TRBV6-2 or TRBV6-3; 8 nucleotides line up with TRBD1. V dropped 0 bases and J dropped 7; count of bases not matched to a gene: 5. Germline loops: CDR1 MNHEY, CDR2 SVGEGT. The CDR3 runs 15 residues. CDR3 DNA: TGTGCCAGCAGTTACTCGGCAGGGGGCCGGAATGAGCAGTTCTTC. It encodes CASSYSAGGRNEQFF.

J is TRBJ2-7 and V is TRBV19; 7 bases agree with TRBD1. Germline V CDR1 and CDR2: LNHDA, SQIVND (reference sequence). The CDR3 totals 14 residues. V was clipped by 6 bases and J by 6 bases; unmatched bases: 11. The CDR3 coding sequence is TGTGCCAGTAGAGGGGACAGAAGGCGGGCCGAGCAGTACTTC. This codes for CASRGDRRRAEQYF. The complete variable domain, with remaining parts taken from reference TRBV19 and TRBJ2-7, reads DGGITQSPKYLFRKEGQNVTLSCEQNLNHDAMYWYRQDPGQGLRLIYYSQIVNDFQKGDIAEGYSVSREKKESFPLTVTSAQKNPTAFYLCASRGDRRRAEQYFGPGTRLTVT.

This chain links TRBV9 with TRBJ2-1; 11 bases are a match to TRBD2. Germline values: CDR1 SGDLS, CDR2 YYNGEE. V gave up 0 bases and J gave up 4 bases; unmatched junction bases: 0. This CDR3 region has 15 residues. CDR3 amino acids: CASSVVAGGYNEQFF. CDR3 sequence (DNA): TGTGCCAGCAGCGTAGTAGCGGGGGGGTACAATGAGCAGTTCTTC.

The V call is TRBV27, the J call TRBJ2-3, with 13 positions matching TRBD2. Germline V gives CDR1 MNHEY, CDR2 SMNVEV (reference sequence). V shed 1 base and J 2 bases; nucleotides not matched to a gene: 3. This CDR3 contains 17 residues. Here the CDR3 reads CASSLWGTSGATDTQYF. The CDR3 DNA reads TGTGCCAGCAGTTTATGGGGGACTAGCGGGGCCACAGATACGCAGTATTTT.

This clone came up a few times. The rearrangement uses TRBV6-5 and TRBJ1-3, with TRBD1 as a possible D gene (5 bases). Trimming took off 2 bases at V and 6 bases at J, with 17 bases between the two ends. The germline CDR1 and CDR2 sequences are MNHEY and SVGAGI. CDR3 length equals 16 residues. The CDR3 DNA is TGTGCCAGCAGTTACGGGCAGGGTTGGGTTGCAAACACCATATATTTT. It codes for CASSYGQGWVANTIYF.

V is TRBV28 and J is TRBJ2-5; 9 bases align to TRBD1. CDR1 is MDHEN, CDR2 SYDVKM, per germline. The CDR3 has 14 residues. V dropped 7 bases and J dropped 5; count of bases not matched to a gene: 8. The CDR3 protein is CASNLDRGRETQYF. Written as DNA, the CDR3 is TGTGCCAGCAACTTAGACAGGGGGAGGGAGACCCAGTACTTC.

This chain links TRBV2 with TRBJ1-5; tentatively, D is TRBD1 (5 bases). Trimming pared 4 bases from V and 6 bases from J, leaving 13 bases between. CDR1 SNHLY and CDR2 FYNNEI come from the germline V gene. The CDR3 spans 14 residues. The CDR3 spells CASSVGQGVQPQHF. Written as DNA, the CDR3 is TGTGCCAGCAGTGTAGGGCAGGGTGTTCAGCCCCAGCATTTT.

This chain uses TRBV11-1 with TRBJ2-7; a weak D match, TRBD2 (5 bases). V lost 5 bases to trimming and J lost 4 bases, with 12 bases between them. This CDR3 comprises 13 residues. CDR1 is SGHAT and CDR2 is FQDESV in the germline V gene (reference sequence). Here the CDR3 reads CASSRRERYEQYF. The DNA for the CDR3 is TGTGCCAGCAGCCGCCGGGAACGATACGAGCAGTACTTC.

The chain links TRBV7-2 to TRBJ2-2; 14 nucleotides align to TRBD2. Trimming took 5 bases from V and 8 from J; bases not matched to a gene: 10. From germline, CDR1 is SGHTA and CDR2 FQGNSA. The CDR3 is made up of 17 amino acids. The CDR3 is CASSLNGLAGGGGELFF. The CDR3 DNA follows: TGTGCCAGCAGCCTAAACGGACTAGCGGGAGGAGGGGGGGAGCTGTTTTTT.

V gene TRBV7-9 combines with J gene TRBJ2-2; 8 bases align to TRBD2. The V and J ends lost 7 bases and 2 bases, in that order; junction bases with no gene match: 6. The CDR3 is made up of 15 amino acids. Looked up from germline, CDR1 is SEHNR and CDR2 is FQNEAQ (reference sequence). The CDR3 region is CASTRGGLNTGELFF. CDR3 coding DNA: TGTGCCAGCACACGGGGGGGCTTAAACACCGGGGAGCTGTTTTTT.

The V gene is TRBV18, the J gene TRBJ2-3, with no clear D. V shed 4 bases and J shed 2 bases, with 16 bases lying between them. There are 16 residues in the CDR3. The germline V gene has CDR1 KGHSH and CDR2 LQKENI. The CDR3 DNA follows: TGTGCCAGCTCACGCAACGAGGTCTATTACACAGATACGCAGTATTTT. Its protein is CASSRNEVYYTDTQYF.

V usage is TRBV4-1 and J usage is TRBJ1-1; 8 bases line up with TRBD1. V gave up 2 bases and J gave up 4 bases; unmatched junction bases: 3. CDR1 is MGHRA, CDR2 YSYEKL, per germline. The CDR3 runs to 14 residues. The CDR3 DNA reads TGCGCCAGCAGCCAAACGGACAGGGTCACTGAAGCTTTCTTT. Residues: CASSQTDRVTEAFF.

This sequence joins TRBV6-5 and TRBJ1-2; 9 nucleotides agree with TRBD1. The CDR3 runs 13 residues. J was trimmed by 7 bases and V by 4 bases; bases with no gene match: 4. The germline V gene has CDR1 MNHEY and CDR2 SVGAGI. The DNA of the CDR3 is TGTGCCAGCAGTTTCTCGACAGGGGGTGGCTACACCTTC. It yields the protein CASSFSTGGGYTF.

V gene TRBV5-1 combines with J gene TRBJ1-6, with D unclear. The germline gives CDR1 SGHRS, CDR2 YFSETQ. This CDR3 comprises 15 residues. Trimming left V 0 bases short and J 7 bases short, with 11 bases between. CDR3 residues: CASSLELAENSPLHF. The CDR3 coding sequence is TGCGCCAGCAGCTTGGAATTGGCGGAGAATTCACCCCTCCACTTT.

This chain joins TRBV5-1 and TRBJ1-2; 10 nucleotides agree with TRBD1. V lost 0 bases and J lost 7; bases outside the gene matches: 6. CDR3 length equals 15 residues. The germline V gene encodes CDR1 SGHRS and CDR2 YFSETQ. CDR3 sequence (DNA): TGCGCCAGCAGCTTGGTAGGACAGGGGGTTTCTGGCTACACCTTC. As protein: CASSLVGQGVSGYTF.

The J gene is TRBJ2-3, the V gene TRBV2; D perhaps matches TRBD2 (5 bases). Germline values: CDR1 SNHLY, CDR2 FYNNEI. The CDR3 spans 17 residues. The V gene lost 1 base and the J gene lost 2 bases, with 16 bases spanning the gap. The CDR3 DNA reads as TGTGCCAGCAGTGAAGGGCCTCTCGGGAAGTCCACAGATACGCAGTATTTT. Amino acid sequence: CASSEGPLGKSTDTQYF.

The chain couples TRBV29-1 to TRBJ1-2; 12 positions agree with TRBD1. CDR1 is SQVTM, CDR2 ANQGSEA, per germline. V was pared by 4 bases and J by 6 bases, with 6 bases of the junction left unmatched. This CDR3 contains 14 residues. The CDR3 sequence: CSVAAGTGGDGYTF. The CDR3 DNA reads TGCAGCGTTGCGGCCGGGACAGGGGGCGATGGCTACACCTTC.

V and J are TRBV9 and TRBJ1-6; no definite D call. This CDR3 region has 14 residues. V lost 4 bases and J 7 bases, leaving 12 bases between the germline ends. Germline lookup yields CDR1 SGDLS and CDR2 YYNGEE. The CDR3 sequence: CASSQRHTNSPLHF. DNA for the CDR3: TGTGCCAGCAGCCAACGTCACACGAATTCACCCCTCCACTTT. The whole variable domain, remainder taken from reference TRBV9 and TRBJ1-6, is DSGVTQTPKHLITATGQRVTLRCSPRSGDLSVYWYQQSLDQGLQFLIQYYNGEERAKGNILERFSAQQFPDLHSELNLSSLELGDSALYFCASSQRHTNSPLHFGNGTRLTVT.

Here the CDR3 reads CASLGLAGDYEQYV. CDR3 nucleotides: TGCGCCAGTTTAGGACTAGCGGGAGACTACGAGCAGTACGTC. The chain couples TRBV5-1 to TRBJ2-7; 13 positions agree with TRBD2. This CDR3 comprises 14 residues. Losses at the gene ends were 8 bases for V and 3 bases for J; bases not matched to a gene: 5. Germline V gene lookup returns CDR1 SGHRS and CDR2 YFSETQ.

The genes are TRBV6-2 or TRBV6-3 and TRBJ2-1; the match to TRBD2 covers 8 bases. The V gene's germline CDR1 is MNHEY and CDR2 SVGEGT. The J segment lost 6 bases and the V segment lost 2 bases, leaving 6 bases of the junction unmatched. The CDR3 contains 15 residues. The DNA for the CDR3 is TGTGCCAGCAGTTACCAGCGGGAGCAGGTCAATGAGCAGTTCTTC. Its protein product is CASSYQREQVNEQFF.

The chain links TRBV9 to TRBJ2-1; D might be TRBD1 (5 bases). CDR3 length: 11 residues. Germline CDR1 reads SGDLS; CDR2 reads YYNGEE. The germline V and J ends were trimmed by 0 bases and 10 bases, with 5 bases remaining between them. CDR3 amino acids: CASSVGQEQFF. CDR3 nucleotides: TGTGCCAGCAGCGTAGGACAGGAGCAGTTCTTC. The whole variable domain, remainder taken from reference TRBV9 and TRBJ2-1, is DSGVTQTPKHLITATGQRVTLRCSPRSGDLSVYWYQQSLDQGLQFLIQYYNGEERAKGNILERFSAQQFPDLHSELNLSSLELGDSALYFCASSVGQEQFFGPGTRLTVL.

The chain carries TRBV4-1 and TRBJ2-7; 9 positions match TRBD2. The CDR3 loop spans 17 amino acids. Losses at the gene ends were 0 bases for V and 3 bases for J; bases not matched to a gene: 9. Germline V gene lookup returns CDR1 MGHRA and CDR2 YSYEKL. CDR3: CASSQEWLAGQYYEQYF. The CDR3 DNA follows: TGCGCCAGCAGCCAAGAATGGCTAGCGGGGCAATACTACGAGCAGTACTTC.

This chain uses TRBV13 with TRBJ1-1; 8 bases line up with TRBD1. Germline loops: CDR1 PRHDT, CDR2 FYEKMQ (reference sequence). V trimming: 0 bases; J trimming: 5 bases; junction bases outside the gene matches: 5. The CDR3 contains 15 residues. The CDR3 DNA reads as TGTGCCAGCAGCTTAGGTCCGGACAGGGTAACTGAAGCTTTCTTT. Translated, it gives CASSLGPDRVTEAFF.

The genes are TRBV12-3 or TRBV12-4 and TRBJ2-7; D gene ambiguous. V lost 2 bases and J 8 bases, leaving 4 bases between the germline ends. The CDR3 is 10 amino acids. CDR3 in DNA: TGTGCCAGCAGTTTATGGCAGCAGTACTTC. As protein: CASSLWQQYF.

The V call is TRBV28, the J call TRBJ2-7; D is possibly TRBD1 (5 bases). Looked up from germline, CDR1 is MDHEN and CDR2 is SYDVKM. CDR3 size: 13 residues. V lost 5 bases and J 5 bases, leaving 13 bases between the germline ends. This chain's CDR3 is CASSPGYGDEQYF. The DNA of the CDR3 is TGTGCCAGCAGTCCAGGGTACGGAGACGAGCAGTACTTC.

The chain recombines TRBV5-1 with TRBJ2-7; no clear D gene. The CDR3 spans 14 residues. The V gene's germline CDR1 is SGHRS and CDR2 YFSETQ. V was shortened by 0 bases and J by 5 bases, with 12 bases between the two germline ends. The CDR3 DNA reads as TGCGCCAGCAGCTTGGTCACGGTATCGCACGAGCAGTACTTC. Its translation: CASSLVTVSHEQYF.

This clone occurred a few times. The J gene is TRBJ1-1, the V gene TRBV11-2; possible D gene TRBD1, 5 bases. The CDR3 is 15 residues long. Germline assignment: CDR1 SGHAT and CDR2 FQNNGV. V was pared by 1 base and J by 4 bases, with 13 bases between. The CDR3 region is CASSLAGGGFTEAFF. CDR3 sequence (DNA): TGTGCCAGCAGCTTAGCCGGGGGGGGTTTCACTGAAGCTTTCTTT.

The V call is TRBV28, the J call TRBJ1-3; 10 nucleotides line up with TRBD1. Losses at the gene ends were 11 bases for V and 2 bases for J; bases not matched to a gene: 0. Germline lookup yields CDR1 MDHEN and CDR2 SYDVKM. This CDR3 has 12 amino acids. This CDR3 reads CAGTGAGNTIYF. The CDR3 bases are TGTGCCGGGACAGGGGCTGGAAACACCATATATTTT.

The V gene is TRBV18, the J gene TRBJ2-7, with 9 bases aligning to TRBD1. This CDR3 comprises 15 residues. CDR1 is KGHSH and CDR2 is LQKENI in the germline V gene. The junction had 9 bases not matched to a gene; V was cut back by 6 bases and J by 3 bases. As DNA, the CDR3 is TGTGCCAGCTCGTCCGGGACAGGGACCAACTACGAGCAGTACGTC. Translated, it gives CASSSGTGTNYEQYV.